This T cell receptor beta chain was profiled in a study of identifying expanded T cells in peripheral blood (dated by TCRdb to between 2018 and 2021). As for the study more broadly: Separate aliquots of the same genomic DNA pool were sequenced to produce technical replicates, and four replicates were compared in pairs.

In the case of this clone: Its antigen remains undetermined. Base qualities are not at hand, and no much larger clone is one base apart.

Overall results and qualifications from the work: Between technical replicates the binomial model flagged approximately 1.3 differentially abundant clones, whereas over approximately two weeks the binomial model flagged about 15 and over approximately four weeks 19 to 20. The authors expected that over much longer intervals, such as months to years, biological variance in healthy repertoires might increase even further. Variance in clone template counts between roughly two-week samples significantly increased with total template count across all healthy donors. Across all healthy-donor time intervals, the beta-binomial model significantly lowered both the number of clones called differentially abundant and the false-positive rate.

During the collection period, no immune events, such as infections, were documented for the healthy donors. Healthy-donor blood repertoires served as a training cohort to calibrate time-dependent variance in a beta-binomial model of T-cell clone differential abundance. The training cohort comprised approximately ten healthy donors, 3 female and 7 male. The donors were between roughly 25 and 65 years old, with an average age of around 42 years. Whole blood was collected from each healthy donor at three time points spaced roughly two weeks apart and obtained from a commercial supplier. For immunosequencing, genomic DNA was extracted from whole blood that had not been sorted. The immunoSEQ Assay, which relies on bias-controlled multiplex PCR amplification of genomic DNA, was used to profile TCRbeta CDR3 regions. The authors' pipeline ran thus. To quantify the absolute abundance of each unique TCRbeta CDR3 region, the sequences were collapsed and filtered. Differential abundance was tested with a binomial (Fisher-equivalent) model and with a beta-binomial model adding time-dependent variance fitted from healthy donors. Clones with fewer than 5 combined templates were removed, and differential abundance was called for clones with a Benjamini-Hochberg FDR below 0.01. Using the form v = (b*log(k)+a)^2, the beta-binomial variance was modeled as a function of the total template count across the two samples. Held by TCRdb, this immuneACCESS table contains in-frame sequences only and omits some clones. Under half of the omission traces to an unresolved V gene where checked; the cause of the rest is unknown. V, J and clone size were drawn from that table, and D and trimming were deduced from the DNA. A total of over 85,000 clones appear in this sample, about 91% of them only once. Of the sample, roughly 15% falls within the top ten clones.

Sequencing was performed on blood. This TCR was sampled from a person between 18 and 75 years old in good health.

The DNA sequence follows: TGTGCCAGCAGCTTAGCGGGGATGGCTAATTCACCCCTCCACTTT. Protein translation: CASSLAGMANSPLHF. This chain is built from TRBV7-9 and TRBJ1-6; the D gene cannot be resolved reliably. The junction carries 9 bases between V and J, which are trimmed by 0 bases and 6 bases respectively. The CDR3, from cysteine to phenylalanine, totals 15 residues. Kept here is only the CDR3 DNA, which spans 45 bases and is read in frame from base 1. Taken from the germline V gene (reference sequence), the CDR1 and CDR2 loops are SEHNR and FQNEAQ.